This TCR beta chain derives from a study of cytomegalovirus exposure and HLA in healthy donors. Amplification used 60 Vbeta primers and 13 Jbeta primers. Produced via immunoSEQ multiplex PCR; TCRdb's table is partial and in-frame only. The table lists 150,000 or so clones, about 75% of them singletons. The study, taken as a whole, reports: Reports indicate that TCR beta sequences accurately predicted the HLA-A and HLA-B alleles of most subjects. TRBV6-2, TRBV6-3 and other indistinguishable V segments were excluded. In all likelihood, a cluster of highly shared sequence variants was a sequencing artifact.

Comments on this clone: The antigen remains undetermined.

V gave up 2 bases and J gave up 4 bases; unmatched junction bases: 2. This CDR3 comprises 14 residues. The germline CDR1 and CDR2 sequences are MNHEY and SMNVEV (reference sequence). The chain is built from TRBV27 and TRBJ2-3; TRBD1 aligns across 8 bases. The clonotype originates from a woman aged 50 to 60 in good health and CMV-seropositive. Specimen: PBMCs. DNA of the CDR3: TGTGCCAGCAGTTTAGGACAGGGTTCAGATACGCAGTATTTT. The encoded protein is CASSLGQGSDTQYF.